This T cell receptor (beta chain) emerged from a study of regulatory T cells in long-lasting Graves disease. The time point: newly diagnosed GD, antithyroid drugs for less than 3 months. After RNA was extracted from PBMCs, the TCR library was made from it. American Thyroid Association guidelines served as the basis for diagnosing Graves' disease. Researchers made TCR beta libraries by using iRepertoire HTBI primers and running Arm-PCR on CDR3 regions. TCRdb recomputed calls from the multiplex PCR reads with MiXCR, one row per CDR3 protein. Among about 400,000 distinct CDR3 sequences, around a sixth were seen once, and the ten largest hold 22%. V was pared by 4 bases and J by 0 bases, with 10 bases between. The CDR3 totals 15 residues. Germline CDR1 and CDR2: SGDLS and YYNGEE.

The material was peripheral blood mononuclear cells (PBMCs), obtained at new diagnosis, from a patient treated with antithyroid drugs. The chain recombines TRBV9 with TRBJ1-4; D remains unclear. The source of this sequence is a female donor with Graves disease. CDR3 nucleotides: TGTGCCAGCAGCCCCCAGTTGGCAACTAATGAAAAACTGTTTTTT. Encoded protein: CASSPQLATNEKLFF.